A single sample is the source of the 16 T cell receptor beta chains below, sequenced in a study of T-cell memory formation after mild COVID-19. TCRdb itself ran the 5' RACE reads through MiXCR, one entry per CDR3 protein. The sample includes roughly 28,000 distinct CDR3 sequences, less than 15% of them seen just once. The sample comprised PBMCs or a T cell subset sorted from them (not recorded which). Source of these receptors: an adult woman who had mild COVID-19 (a few samples of this study predate the infection). Cell type and time point are not known.

The table lists this clonotype with many counts. The CDR3 DNA follows: TGTGCCAGCAGTTCGCCCTGGACAGGGGAGGGCTACACCTTC. Protein product: CASSSPWTGEGYTF. The chain recombines TRBV6-5 with TRBJ1-2; 9 nucleotides line up with TRBD1. CDR3 size: 14 residues. The V and J ends lost 4 bases and 8 bases, in that order; junction bases with no gene match: 8. The V gene's germline CDR1 is MNHEY and CDR2 SVGAGI.

This clonotype has at least ten counts. The genes are TRBV20-1 and TRBJ2-3, with 7 bases that match TRBD2. The CDR3 totals 17 residues. The V gene's germline CDR1 is DFQATT and CDR2 SNEGSKA (reference sequence). The V gene end was trimmed by 0 bases and the J gene end by 3 bases; junction bases not matched to a gene: 12. The CDR3 protein is CSARDMGGRRSTDTQYF. Here the CDR3 DNA reads TGCAGTGCTAGAGATATGGGGGGGAGGCGGTCTACAGATACGCAGTATTTT.

This clonotype was recorded at least ten times. V gene TRBV12-3 or TRBV12-4 combines with J gene TRBJ1-2; D possibly corresponds to TRBD1 (6 bases). The CDR3 totals 13 residues. The germline V and J ends were trimmed by 2 bases and 2 bases, with 6 bases remaining between them. The CDR3 nucleotides read TGTGCCAGCAGTTTAACAGGGAACTATGGCTACACCTTC. Protein product: CASSLTGNYGYTF.

This clonotype was found many times. The rearrangement uses TRBV6-2 or TRBV6-3 and TRBJ2-3; 13 positions agree with TRBD2. The CDR3 consists of 18 residues. V trimming: 7 bases; J trimming: 0 bases; junction bases outside the gene matches: 10. The germline V gene encodes CDR1 MNHEY and CDR2 SVGEGT. CDR3 bases: TGTGCCAGCACCCCTAGACTAGCGGGGGGTACTAGCACAGATACGCAGTATTTT. Protein product: CASTPRLAGGTSTDTQYF.

This clonotype was seen many times. The chain has TRBV10-3 and TRBJ2-4; the D is unclear. V was cut by 4 bases and J by 1 base, with 11 bases left in between. The CDR3 consists of 15 residues. Germline-derived CDR1 and CDR2 are ENHRY and SYGVKD. CDR3 DNA sequence: TGTGCCATCAGTGGAGCAGGTGGGGCCAAAAACATTCAGTACTTC. Its protein is CAISGAGGAKNIQYF.

There are many counts of this clonotype. The chain uses TRBV28 and TRBJ2-3, with D perhaps matching TRBD2 (6 bases). CDR3 length: 13 residues. Germline values: CDR1 MDHEN, CDR2 SYDVKM. V was shortened by 8 bases and J by 7 bases, with 16 bases between the two germline ends. CDR3 in DNA: TGTGCCAGCTGGAGGGCAGGGCTAAATACGCAGTATTTT. Its translation is CASWRAGLNTQYF.

This clonotype was found many times. The V call is TRBV29-1, the J call TRBJ1-3, with 9 bases identical to TRBD1. CDR1 SQVTM and CDR2 ANQGSEA come from the germline V gene. V was clipped by 6 bases and J by 3 bases; unmatched bases: 6. This CDR3 is 14 amino acids long. The CDR3 DNA sequence: TGCAGCGTGCGCGGGACAGGGTATGGAAACACCATATATTTT. It codes for CSVRGTGYGNTIYF.

This clonotype was recorded many times. The V call is TRBV18, the J call TRBJ2-5, with D unresolved. CDR3 length: 13 residues. CDR1 is KGHSH, CDR2 LQKENI, per germline. V lost 2 bases and J 1 base, leaving 5 bases between the germline ends. The CDR3 DNA reads TGTGCCAGCTCACCAAACAGCCAAGAGACCCAGTACTTC. It yields the protein CASSPNSQETQYF.

This clonotype was recorded many times. The gene calls are TRBV12-3 or TRBV12-4 and TRBJ2-3; D is perhaps TRBD2 (5 bases). V was pared by 6 bases and J by 6 bases, with 16 bases between. The CDR3 length is 14 residues. The CDR3 sequence: CASRVGPGWDTQYF. The CDR3 coding sequence is TGTGCCAGCAGGGTGGGTCCGGGATGGGATACGCAGTATTTT.

V gene TRBV7-3 combines with J gene TRBJ2-2; 8 positions agree with TRBD1. The CDR3 has 15 amino acids. The germline gives CDR1 SGHTA, CDR2 FQGTGA. Trimming took 5 bases from V and 4 from J; bases not matched to a gene: 6. In DNA, the CDR3 is TGTGCCAGCAGCCTCGGACAGGGAAGCACCGGGGAGCTGTTTTTT. This codes for CASSLGQGSTGELFF.

This clonotype was counted a few times. The chain has TRBV25-1 and TRBJ1-3, with D possibly TRBD1 on 5 matching bases. The CDR3 sequence is 15 residues long. From germline, CDR1 is MGHDK and CDR2 SYGVNS. Trimming took off 3 bases at V and 0 bases at J, with 9 bases between the two ends. The DNA of the CDR3 is TGTGCCAGCAGTGATGGGGGGGGCTCTGGAAACACCATATATTTT. It translates to CASSDGGGSGNTIYF.

This clonotype was recorded at least ten times. The V call is TRBV4-2, the J call TRBJ1-2; D is possibly TRBD1 (6 bases). V lost 0 bases, J lost 5 bases, and 16 bases lay in between. The germline V gene has CDR1 LGHNA and CDR2 YNFKEQ. The CDR3 runs 16 residues. For the CDR3, the DNA is TGTGCCAGCAGCCAAGAGGGGGGGCGCCCGGGATATGGCTACACCTTC. Protein sequence: CASSQEGGRPGYGYTF.

This clonotype was seen ten or more times. The chain uses TRBV6-6 and TRBJ2-4; 9 positions match TRBD1. V was clipped by 7 bases and J by 3 bases; unmatched bases: 13. Looked up from germline, CDR1 is MNHNY and CDR2 is SVGAGI (reference sequence). The CDR3 totals 17 residues. CDR3 protein: CASNHPQGAEDKNIQYF. The CDR3 coding sequence is TGTGCCAGCAACCATCCACAGGGGGCTGAGGACAAAAACATTCAGTACTTC.

The sample holds one count of this clonotype. V and J are TRBV12-3 or TRBV12-4 and TRBJ2-3, with 8 bases identical to TRBD2. J was trimmed by 5 bases and V by 4 bases; bases with no gene match: 5. CDR3 length: 14 residues. The CDR3 region has the DNA TGTGCCAGCAGTTACGGGGGGGCCGGAGATACGCAGTATTTT. Translated, it gives CASSYGGAGDTQYF.

V is TRBV3-1 and J is TRBJ1-6, with D unclear. The CDR3 sequence is 13 residues long. Germline V CDR1 and CDR2: LGHDT, YNNKEL (reference sequence). V lost 11 bases to trimming and J lost 10 bases, with 18 bases between them. The CDR3 spells CAASASGRSPLHF. The CDR3 DNA reads as TGTGCCGCATCGGCGAGCGGGCGATCACCCCTCCACTTT.

At least ten counts were recorded for this clonotype. V usage is TRBV7-2 and J usage is TRBJ2-7; tentatively, D is TRBD2 (6 bases). V lost 5 bases, J lost 0 bases, and 11 bases lay in between. CDR3 length: 14 residues. CDR1 and CDR2 from the germline V gene are SGHTA and FQGNSA. The CDR3: CASSAGLRSYEQYF. The CDR3 DNA is TGTGCCAGCAGCGCGGGACTCCGCTCCTACGAGCAGTACTTC.